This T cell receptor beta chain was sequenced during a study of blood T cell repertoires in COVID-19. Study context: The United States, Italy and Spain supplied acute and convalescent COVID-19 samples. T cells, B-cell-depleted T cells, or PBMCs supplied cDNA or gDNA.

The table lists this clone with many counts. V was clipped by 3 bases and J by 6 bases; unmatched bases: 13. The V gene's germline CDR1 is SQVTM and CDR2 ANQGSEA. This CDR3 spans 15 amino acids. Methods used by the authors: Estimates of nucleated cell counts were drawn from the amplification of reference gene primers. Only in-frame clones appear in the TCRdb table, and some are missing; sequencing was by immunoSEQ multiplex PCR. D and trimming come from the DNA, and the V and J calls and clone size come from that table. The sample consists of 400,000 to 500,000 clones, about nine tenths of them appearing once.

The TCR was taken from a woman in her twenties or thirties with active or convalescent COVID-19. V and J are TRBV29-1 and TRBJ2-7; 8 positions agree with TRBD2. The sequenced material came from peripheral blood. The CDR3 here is CSVEEASGWASEQYF. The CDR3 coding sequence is TGCAGCGTTGAGGAGGCTAGCGGGTGGGCTTCCGAGCAGTACTTC.